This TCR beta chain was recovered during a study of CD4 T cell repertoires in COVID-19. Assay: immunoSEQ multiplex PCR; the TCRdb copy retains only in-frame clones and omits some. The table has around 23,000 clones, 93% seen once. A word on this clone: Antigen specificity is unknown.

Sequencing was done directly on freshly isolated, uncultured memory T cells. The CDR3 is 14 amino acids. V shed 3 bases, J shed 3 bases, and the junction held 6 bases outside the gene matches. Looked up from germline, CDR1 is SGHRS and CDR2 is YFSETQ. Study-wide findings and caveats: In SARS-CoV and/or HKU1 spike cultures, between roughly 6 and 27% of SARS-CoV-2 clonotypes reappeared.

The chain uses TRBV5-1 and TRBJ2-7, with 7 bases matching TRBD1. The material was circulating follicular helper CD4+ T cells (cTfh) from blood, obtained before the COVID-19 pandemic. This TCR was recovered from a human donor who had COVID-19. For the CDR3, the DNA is TGCGCCAGCAGCTCATCAGGGGGTAACTACGAGCAGTACTTC. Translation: CASSSSGGNYEQYF.